This is a list of T cell receptor beta chains from one sample in a study of spatial heterogeneity in lung cancer. TCRdb used MiXCR to reprocess the 5' RACE reads, holding one entry per CDR3 protein. Counted here are 2,000 or so distinct CDR3 sequences, approximately 10% occurring once; the ten biggest clones make up roughly an eighth. The input for sequencing was lung tumor tissue, taken at surgery. These receptors were collected from a female donor with early-stage non-small cell lung cancer. Each CDR3 is given with its conserved first and last residue. Fields, in order: D gene, clone size, V gene, J gene, CDR3 DNA, CDR3 protein. A D gene is named only where the DNA matches it firmly. The size entry is marked missing in some rows and otherwise reads once, few, many or a size class.

>-|medium-sized|TRBV18|TRBJ1-4
TGTGCCAGCTCACGTGGACAGACTAATGAAAAACTGTTTTTT
CASSRGQTNEKLFF
>-|large|TRBV5-1|TRBJ1-2
TGCGCCAGCAGCTCGGGGACACCCGAGGACTATGGCTACACCTTC
CASSSGTPEDYGYTF
>-|large|TRBV5-4|TRBJ2-1
TGTGCCAGCAGCTCCCTCGATTCCCATGAGCAGTTCTTC
CASSSLDSHEQFF
>-|medium-sized|TRBV18|TRBJ2-7
TGTGCCAGCTCATCCGGACTCTCCTACGAGCAGTACTTC
CASSSGLSYEQYF
>-|few|TRBV4-1|TRBJ1-2
TGCGCCAGCAGCCAAGATATACAGAGCTATGGCTACACCTTC
CASSQDIQSYGYTF
>TRBD2|medium-sized|TRBV2|TRBJ2-7
TGTGCCAGCAGTGGACTAGCGGGGGGGTACGAGCAGTACTTC
CASSGLAGGYEQYF
>TRBD1|medium-sized|TRBV12-3/TRBV12-4|TRBJ1-3
TGTGCCAGCGGGACAGGGGGACCTGGAAACACCATATATTTT
CASGTGGPGNTIYF
>-|large|TRBV7-2|TRBJ2-1
TGTGCCAGCAGCTTCGGACCCTCGGGTGAGCAGTTCTTC
CASSFGPSGEQFF
>-|large|TRBV18|TRBJ1-5
TGTGCCAGCTCACCAGGGACACCAGGCCATCAGCCCCAGCATTTT
CASSPGTPGHQPQHF
>TRBD2|large|TRBV2|TRBJ2-1
TGTGCCAGCAGTGAAAGGGAACTAGCGGAGGGGTCCTACAATGAGCAGTTCTTC
CASSERELAEGSYNEQFF
>TRBD1|medium-sized|TRBV6-5|TRBJ1-1
TGTGCCAGCAGCCTCCGGACAGGGCAGAACACTGAAGCTTTCTTT
CASSLRTGQNTEAFF
>-|large|TRBV12-3/TRBV12-4|TRBJ1-1
TGTGCCAGCAGTCTCCGAATTCTTAGGGGAAACACTGAAGCTTTCTTT
CASSLRILRGNTEAFF
>-|large|TRBV19|TRBJ2-1
TGTGCCAGTAGTATAGGTGAAACTAGCAGTGAGCAGTTCTTC
CASSIGETSSEQFF
>TRBD1|many|TRBV2|TRBJ1-6
TGTGCCAGCAGCTTACAGGGGAAGTCTAATTCACCCCTCCACTTT
CASSLQGKSNSPLHF
>-|medium-sized|TRBV18|TRBJ2-6
TGTGCCAGCTCACTGGGGCCCCCTAGCTCTGGGGCCAACGTCCTGACTTTC
CASSLGPPSSGANVLTF
>TRBD2|medium-sized|TRBV20-1|TRBJ2-7
TGCAGTGCTGGCGGGACTAGCGGGGACTACGAGCAGTACTTC
CSAGGTSGDYEQYF
>-|medium-sized|TRBV13|TRBJ2-7
TGTGCCAGCAGCAACTCCCGGGTCGGGAGCTACGAGCAGTACTTC
CASSNSRVGSYEQYF
>TRBD1|-|TRBV20-1|TRBJ1-2
TGCAGTGCTCCCCAGGACAGGGTGGTTGATTATGGCTACACCTTC
CSAPQDRVVDYGYTF
>-|medium-sized|TRBV12-3/TRBV12-4|TRBJ1-1
TGTGCCAGCATCTTTGGGTACACTGAAGCTTTCTTT
CASIFGYTEAFF
>-|-|TRBV7-2|TRBJ1-2
TGTGCCAGCAGCTTAGCCGGGGCCAACTATGGCTACACCTTC
CASSLAGANYGYTF
>-|large|TRBV7-2|TRBJ1-1
TGTGCCAGCAGCTTGCCCTTCCTGGGCCTGAACACTGAAGCTTTCTTT
CASSLPFLGLNTEAFF
>-|-|TRBV20-1|TRBJ2-5
TGCAGTGCTTTCCGGGGGCGGGAGACCCAGTACTTC
CSAFRGRETQYF
>-|medium-sized|TRBV4-3|TRBJ2-6
TGCGCCAGCAGCCAAGATCTAGCGCAGGGGGGCCCTGGGGCCAACGTCCTGACTTTC
CASSQDLAQGGPGANVLTF
>-|many|TRBV25-1|TRBJ2-7
TGTGCCAGCAGTGAGGGCGCTTCGGCCGCCTACGAGCAGTACTTC
CASSEGASAAYEQYF
>-|few|TRBV4-2|TRBJ2-1
TGTGCCAGCAGCCAAGGGACGGGGGTTTCCTACAATGAGCAGTTCTTC
CASSQGTGVSYNEQFF
>TRBD1|medium-sized|TRBV30|TRBJ2-1
TGTGCCTGGACGGACAGGGGTTTAGGGAATGAGCAGTTCTTC
CAWTDRGLGNEQFF
>-|few|TRBV3-1|TRBJ2-2
TGTGCCAGCAGCCAACTCAGGACATCGAACACCGGGGAGCTGTTTTTT
CASSQLRTSNTGELFF
>-|medium-sized|TRBV5-1|TRBJ1-1
TGCGCCAGCAGCTTGAGCGGGGGCGCCGGAGACACTGAAGCTTTCTTT
CASSLSGGAGDTEAFF
>-|medium-sized|TRBV29-1|TRBJ2-1
TGCAGCGTTGTTGGGGACACCAAAATCCTCGAGCCGTTCTTC
CSVVGDTKILEPFF
>-|-|TRBV9|TRBJ1-2
TGTGCCAGCAGCGTAGACATACGGATTTCCAGCTACACCTTC
CASSVDIRISSYTF
>-|medium-sized|TRBV5-4|TRBJ2-1
TGTGCCAGCAGCTTGTCAGGGGGACTTCAGAACAATGAGCAGTTCTTC
CASSLSGGLQNNEQFF
>-|-|TRBV6-5|TRBJ1-2
TGTGCCAGCAGTTACGAGTGGGGGACGGGCTATGGCTACACCTTC
CASSYEWGTGYGYTF
>TRBD2|many|TRBV5-4|TRBJ2-5
TGTGCCAGCAGCTGGCGACTAGCGGCGGAAAATATGGAGACCCAGTACTTC
CASSWRLAAENMETQYF
>-|medium-sized|TRBV5-4|TRBJ2-3
TGTGCCAGCAGCACCGGGACTCCGGGGACAGATACGCAGTATTTT
CASSTGTPGTDTQYF
>TRBD1|few|TRBV10-3|TRBJ1-5
TGTGCCATCAGTGAGGGACAGGGGCAGCCCCAGCATTTT
CAISEGQGQPQHF
>TRBD1|many|TRBV4-1|TRBJ2-7
TGCGCCAGCAGCCCCCGACAGGGCTCCTACGAGCAGTACTTC
CASSPRQGSYEQYF
>-|many|TRBV5-6|TRBJ2-5
TGTGCCAGCAGCTTTAGGCTAGTGGGGAGGGAGACCCAGTACTTC
CASSFRLVGRETQYF
>-|medium-sized|TRBV12-3/TRBV12-4|TRBJ2-5
TGTGCCAGCATCCTAGGGACGGAAGAGACCCAGTACTTC
CASILGTEETQYF
>-|medium-sized|TRBV6-6|TRBJ1-4
TGTGCCAGCAGGGAGGGGGTAACCGCAACTAATGAAAAACTGTTTTTT
CASREGVTATNEKLFF
>-|medium-sized|TRBV5-1|TRBJ2-7
TGCGCCAGCAGCTTGGAAAGGCTCGCCTACGAGCAGTACTTC
CASSLERLAYEQYF
>TRBD1|medium-sized|TRBV7-2|TRBJ1-2
TGTGCCAGCAGCTTGAGACAGGGTGGGGTTATGGGCTACACCTTC
CASSLRQGGVMGYTF
>-|many|TRBV19|TRBJ2-1
TGTGCCAGTAGTATAGGAGGAGGCGGGACAGTCTACAATGAGCAGTTCTTC
CASSIGGGGTVYNEQFF
>-|medium-sized|TRBV20-1|TRBJ2-7
TGCAGTGCTAGAGGACCCCAGCTCGAGCAGTACTTC
CSARGPQLEQYF
>-|medium-sized|TRBV5-4|TRBJ1-4
TGTGCCAGCAGCTTGGGGGGACCGGCAACAACTAATGAAAAACTGTTTTTT
CASSLGGPATTNEKLFF
>-|medium-sized|TRBV14|TRBJ2-6
TGTGCCAGCAGCCAAGGTATAGGCCGATACTCTGGGGCCAACGTCCTGACTTTC
CASSQGIGRYSGANVLTF
>-|large|TRBV4-3|TRBJ2-1
TGCGCCAGCAGCCAAGAGTGGAGAGTAGCTAATGAGCAGTTCTTC
CASSQEWRVANEQFF
>-|large|TRBV7-2|TRBJ1-5
TGTGCCAGCAGCTTAGAGGGAGGAAATCAGCCCCAGCATTTT
CASSLEGGNQPQHF
>-|medium-sized|TRBV2|TRBJ2-2
TGTGCCAGCAGCAAACAGGGACCCACCGGGGAGCTGTTTTTT
CASSKQGPTGELFF
>-|medium-sized|TRBV23-1|TRBJ2-5
TGCGCCAGCAGCCGGGACAAAACCTTAGAGACCCAGTACTTC
CASSRDKTLETQYF
>-|medium-sized|TRBV2|TRBJ1-4
TGTGCCAGTCTCCTGGAGGGGAAGGAAGAAAAACTGTTTTTT
CASLLEGKEEKLFF
>TRBD1|medium-sized|TRBV10-3|TRBJ1-6
TGTGCCATCAATCCGGGACAGGTGAATTCACCCCTCCACTTT
CAINPGQVNSPLHF